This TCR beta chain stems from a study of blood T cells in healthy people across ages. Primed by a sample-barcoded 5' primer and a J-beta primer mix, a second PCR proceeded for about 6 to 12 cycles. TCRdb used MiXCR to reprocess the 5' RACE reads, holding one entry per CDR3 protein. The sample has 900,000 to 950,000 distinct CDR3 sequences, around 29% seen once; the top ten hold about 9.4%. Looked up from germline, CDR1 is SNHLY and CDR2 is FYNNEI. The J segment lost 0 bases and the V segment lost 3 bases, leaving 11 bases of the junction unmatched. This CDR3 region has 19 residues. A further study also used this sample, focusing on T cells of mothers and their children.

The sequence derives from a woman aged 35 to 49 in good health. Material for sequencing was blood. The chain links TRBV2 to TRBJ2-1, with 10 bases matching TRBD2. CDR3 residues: CASSERASGGPSSYNEQFF. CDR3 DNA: TGTGCCAGCAGTGAGAGGGCTAGCGGGGGTCCGAGCTCCTACAATGAGCAGTTCTTC.